This TCR beta chain was sequenced during a study of Tregs in tolerant kidney transplant recipients. The nonmyeloablative bone marrow transplants came from related graft donors, with transient mixed chimerism. Thawed PBMCs were FACS-sorted into unstimulated CD4+CD25+CD127- regulatory T cells, CD4+CD25- non-regulatory cells, CD4 and CD8 cells. The V segment lost 6 bases and the J segment 0 bases; nucleotides outside the gene matches: 8. Germline V gene sequence: CDR1 SGHTA, CDR2 FQGTGA. This CDR3 comprises 15 residues. General study results and limits: Validation in larger populations is needed because few patients were studied.

Clones were read by immunoSEQ multiplex PCR, and TCRdb kept only the in-frame ones, dropping some. The sample totals 15,000 or so clones. A remark on this clone: What it binds is not known. The read ends 3 residues before the CDR3 terminus; that terminus is restored from the germline J gene.

This sample comprised CD4+ T cells from blood (PBMCs), obtained 12 months after the transplant. This chain links TRBV7-3 with TRBJ2-7, with 7 positions matching TRBD2. The TCR sequence derives from a human patient who received a combined kidney and bone marrow transplant. Some T cells here may be from the graft donor. The CDR3 DNA, read in part, is TGTGCCAGCAGTCTCGGCGGGAGTAACTCCTACGAG. Translating it yields CASSLGGSNSYE. The complete CDR3 reads CASSLGGSNSYEQYF.